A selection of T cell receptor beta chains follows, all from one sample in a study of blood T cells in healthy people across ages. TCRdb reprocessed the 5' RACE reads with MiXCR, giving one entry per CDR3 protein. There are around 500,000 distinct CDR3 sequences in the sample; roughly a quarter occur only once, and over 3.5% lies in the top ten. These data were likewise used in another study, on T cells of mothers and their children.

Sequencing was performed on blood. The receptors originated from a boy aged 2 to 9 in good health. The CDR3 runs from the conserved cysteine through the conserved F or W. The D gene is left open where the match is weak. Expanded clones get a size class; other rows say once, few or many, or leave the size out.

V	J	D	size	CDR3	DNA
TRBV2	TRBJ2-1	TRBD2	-	CASSDGGRVSYNEQFF	TGTGCCAGCAGTGACGGCGGGAGGGTCTCCTACAATGAGCAGTTCTTC
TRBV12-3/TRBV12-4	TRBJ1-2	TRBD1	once	CASSLIGTGARGYTF	TGTGCCAGCAGTTTGATAGGGACAGGGGCCCGAGGCTACACCTTC
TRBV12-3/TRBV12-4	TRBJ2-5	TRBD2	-	CASSLNSGGQETQYF	TGTGCCAGCAGTTTAAATTCGGGGGGGCAAGAGACCCAGTACTTC
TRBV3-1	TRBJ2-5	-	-	CVSSPYLGRGQETQYF	TGTGTCAGCAGCCCTTATCTGGGGCGAGGGCAAGAGACCCAGTACTTC
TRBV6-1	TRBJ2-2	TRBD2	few	CASRISSGSRSSGELFF	TGTGCCAGCAGGATATCTAGCGGGAGTCGGTCAAGCGGGGAGCTGTTTTTT
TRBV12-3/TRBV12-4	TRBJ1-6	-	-	CASSWSGNSPLHF	TGTGCCAGCAGTTGGAGTGGGAATTCACCCCTCCACTTT
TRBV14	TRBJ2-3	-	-	CASSQWSSRTTDTQYF	TGTGCCAGCAGCCAGTGGAGTAGCCGAACCACAGATACGCAGTATTTT
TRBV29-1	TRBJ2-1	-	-	CSVEDLREGGNEQFF	TGCAGCGTTGAAGATTTAAGGGAAGGGGGAAATGAGCAGTTCTTC
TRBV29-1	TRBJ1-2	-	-	CSVEMAAPSGYTF	TGCAGCGTTGAAATGGCAGCGCCGAGTGGCTACACCTTC
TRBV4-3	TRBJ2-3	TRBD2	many	CASSQGLAGVTDTQYF	TGCGCCAGCAGCCAAGGTTTAGCGGGCGTCACAGATACGCAGTATTTT
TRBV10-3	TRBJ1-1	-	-	CAISEERTTEAFF	TGTGCCATCAGTGAGGAGCGAACCACTGAAGCTTTCTTT
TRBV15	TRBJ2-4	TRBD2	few	CATSRGTSGGENIQYF	TGTGCCACCAGCAGAGGGACTAGCGGGGGGGAAAACATTCAGTACTTC
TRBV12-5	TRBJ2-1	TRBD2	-	CASGLLLSGRTSTGNEQFF	TGTGCTAGTGGTTTGCTGCTAAGCGGGAGGACTAGTACGGGGAATGAGCAGTTCTTC
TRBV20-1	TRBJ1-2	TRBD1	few	CSASPGQGRDYGYTF	TGCAGTGCTAGCCCGGGACAGGGTCGAGACTATGGCTACACCTTC
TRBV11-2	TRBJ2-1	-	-	CASSLRPRSTSLQFF	TGTGCCAGCAGCTTAAGGCCGAGGTCTACATCCTTGCAGTTCTTC
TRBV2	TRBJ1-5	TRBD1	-	CASSTQGARSNQPQHF	TGTGCCAGCAGTACACAGGGGGCGCGGAGCAATCAGCCCCAGCATTTT
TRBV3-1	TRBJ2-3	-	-	CASSQDNWSPDTQYF	TGTGCCAGCAGCCAAGATAATTGGTCCCCCGATACGCAGTATTTT
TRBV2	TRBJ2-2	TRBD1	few	CASRQGPTGELFF	TGTGCCAGCAGACAGGGGCCCACCGGGGAGCTGTTTTTT
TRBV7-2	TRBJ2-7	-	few	CASSFQIHEQYF	TGTGCCAGCAGCTTTCAGATACACGAGCAGTACTTC
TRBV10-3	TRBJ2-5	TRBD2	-	CAISEGGLAGEDETQYF	TGTGCCATCAGTGAGGGGGGACTAGCGGGAGAGGATGAGACCCAGTACTTC
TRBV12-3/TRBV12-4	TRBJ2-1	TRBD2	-	CASSLRLAGGEQFF	TGTGCCAGCAGTTTGCGACTAGCGGGAGGGGAGCAGTTCTTC
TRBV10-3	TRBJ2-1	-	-	CAISVNSGNEQFF	TGTGCCATCAGTGTGAATAGCGGCAATGAGCAGTTCTTC
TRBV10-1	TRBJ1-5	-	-	CASSPAGDQPQHF	TGCGCCAGCAGTCCGGCCGGGGATCAGCCCCAGCATTTT
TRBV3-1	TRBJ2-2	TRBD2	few	CASSRVAGANTGELFF	TGTGCCAGCAGCCGAGTAGCGGGGGCGAACACCGGGGAGCTGTTTTTT
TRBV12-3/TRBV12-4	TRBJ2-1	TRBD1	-	CASSPRQGAGGSSSYNEQFF	TGTGCCAGCAGTCCACGACAGGGGGCCGGCGGGTCGAGCTCCTACAATGAGCAGTTCTTC
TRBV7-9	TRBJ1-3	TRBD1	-	CASSLKGAYGNTIYF	TGTGCCAGCAGCTTAAAGGGGGCTTATGGAAACACCATATATTTT
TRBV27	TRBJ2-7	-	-	CATGSAFHEQYF	TGTGCTACCGGGTCCGCTTTCCACGAGCAGTACTTC
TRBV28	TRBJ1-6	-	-	CASSLFGGPLHF	TGTGCCAGCAGTTTATTTGGCGGCCCCCTCCACTTT
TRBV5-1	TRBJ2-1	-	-	CASIGQGGGYNEQFF	TGCGCCAGCATCGGACAGGGAGGGGGATACAATGAGCAGTTCTTC
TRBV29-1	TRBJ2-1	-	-	CSVTGTGYNEQFF	TGCAGCGTAACCGGGACTGGCTACAATGAGCAGTTCTTC